This TCR beta chain was documented in a study of T-cell memory formation after mild COVID-19. The length of the CDR3 is 15 residues. Germline CDR1 is LNHDA and CDR2 is SQIVND (reference sequence). Trimming pared 7 bases from V and 6 bases from J, leaving 18 bases between. TCRdb re-analysed the 5' RACE reads in MiXCR, keeping a single row per CDR3 protein. The profile covers around 450,000 distinct CDR3 sequences, with less than 25% appearing a single time and 8.8% taken by the ten largest. This clonotype was detected only a few times. The chain couples TRBV19 to TRBJ2-2; D may be TRBD2 (6 bases). The receptor comes from an adult woman who had mild COVID-19 (a few samples of this study predate the infection). Cell type and time point are not known. The sample comprised PBMCs or a T cell subset sorted from them (not recorded which). The CDR3 coding sequence is TGTGCCAGTAAGGGTCGGGAGAGGTTAGCCGGGGAGCTGTTTTTT. Protein sequence: CASKGRERLAGELFF.